The present entry profiles one T cell receptor beta chain with its context. Its antigen is unknown. The entry originates in a study of T-cell memory formation after mild COVID-19. The study's findings and limits: Some clones that responded turned up in pre-infection memory, which suggests that cross-reactive memory joined in.

TCRalpha and TCRbeta libraries used 5'RACE with constant-segment primers and UMIs. TCRdb passed the 5' RACE reads through MiXCR, listing each CDR3 protein once. The sample lists hundreds of thousands of distinct CDR3 sequences, about 20% occurring once. Germline CDR1 and CDR2: MDHEN and SYDVKM. The CDR3 runs 17 residues. Trimming removed 6 bases from V and 1 base from J, with 20 bases in between. The sample consisted of PBMCs or a T cell subset sorted from them (not recorded which). The gene calls are TRBV28 and TRBJ2-3, with TRBD2 as a possible D gene (6 bases). The origin of this receptor is an adult woman who had mild COVID-19 (a few samples of this study predate the infection). Cell type and time point are not known. CDR3 DNA sequence: TGTGCCAGCAGCCTTCCCTCCGAACCGGGGGGCACAGATACGCAGTATTTT. The encoded protein is CASSLPSEPGGTDTQYF.